This T cell receptor beta chain is drawn from a study of blood T cell repertoires in COVID-19. Study as a whole: The United States, Italy and Spain were the sources of the acute and convalescent COVID-19 samples. T cells, B-cell-depleted T cells, or PBMCs supplied cDNA or gDNA.

Germline V gives CDR1 KGHSH, CDR2 LQKENI. The CDR3 consists of 15 residues. The ends lost 6 bases at V and 8 bases at J; junction bases unmatched: 12. As processed by the authors: Amplifying reference gene primers gave estimates of nucleated cell counts. The table came from immunoSEQ multiplex PCR; TCRdb's copy has only in-frame clones and leaves some out. That table supplies the V and J calls and clone size; D and trimming were determined from the DNA. The sample carries 30,000 to 45,000 clones, around four fifths recorded once. V and J are TRBV18 and TRBJ1-4, with 7 bases aligning to TRBD1. The TCR was taken from a human donor in a cohort sampled during active COVID-19. Sequenced: peripheral blood. Here the CDR3 reads CASSKTGLVEEKLFF. CDR3 DNA sequence: TGTGCCAGCTCCAAGACAGGGCTGGTAGAGGAAAAACTGTTTTTT.